The 7 T cell receptor beta chains reported below all come from one sample, sequenced in a study of T cells expressing NK-cell markers. TCRdb re-called the 5' RACE reads and gives one entry per CDR3 protein, without DNA. Its clone listing holds 200,000 to 300,000 distinct CDR3 sequences. The sequenced material came from blood T cells: a sorted CD56 or NKG2C T cell subset, CD4+ or CD8+ T cells, or bulk PBMC T cells (not recorded which). These receptors originate from a woman between 18 and 70 years old in good health.

The J gene is TRBJ1-1, the V gene TRBV12-3 or TRBV12-4; as DNA is missing, the TRBD1 call by TCRdb cannot be tested. The CDR3 is 13 residues long. CDR3 sequence: CASRKGGPTMAFF.

This sequence joins TRBV9 and TRBJ1-5. The CDR3 sequence is 15 residues long. Germline values: CDR1 SGDLS, CDR2 YYNGEE. This chain's CDR3 is CASSVGGRSNQPQHF.

CDR3 sequence reads: CASSRVDEQFF. The genes are TRBV18 and TRBJ2-1; TCRdb calls TRBD1, which cannot be checked without DNA. The CDR3 spans 11 residues. From germline, CDR1 is KGHSH and CDR2 LQKENI.

The rearrangement uses TRBV6-1 and TRBJ2-1; TCRdb designates TRBD1, a call that cannot be tested without DNA. The CDR3 has 15 amino acids. Germline lookup yields CDR1 MNHNS and CDR2 SASEGT. CDR3 residues: CASSTDRGHHNEQFF.

This chain links TRBV7-2 with TRBJ2-5; the TRBD2 assignment by TCRdb is unverifiable without DNA. Germline CDR1 reads SGHTA; CDR2 reads FQGNSA. The CDR3 spans 14 residues. The CDR3 protein is CASSLTALQETQYF.

The rearrangement links TRBV29-1 to TRBJ2-3; the D call of TRBD1 rests on TCRdb alone, since no DNA is present to check it. Germline loops: CDR1 SQVTM, CDR2 ANQGSEA. The CDR3 sequence is 14 residues long. The CDR3 loop is CSGGDRGLSDTQYF.

The chain recombines TRBV20-1 with TRBJ2-7; the TRBD1 assignment by TCRdb is unverifiable without DNA. CDR1 is DFQATT and CDR2 is SNEGSKA in the germline V gene (reference sequence). CDR3 size: 17 residues. This CDR3 reads CSATAARTAKHTYEQYF.